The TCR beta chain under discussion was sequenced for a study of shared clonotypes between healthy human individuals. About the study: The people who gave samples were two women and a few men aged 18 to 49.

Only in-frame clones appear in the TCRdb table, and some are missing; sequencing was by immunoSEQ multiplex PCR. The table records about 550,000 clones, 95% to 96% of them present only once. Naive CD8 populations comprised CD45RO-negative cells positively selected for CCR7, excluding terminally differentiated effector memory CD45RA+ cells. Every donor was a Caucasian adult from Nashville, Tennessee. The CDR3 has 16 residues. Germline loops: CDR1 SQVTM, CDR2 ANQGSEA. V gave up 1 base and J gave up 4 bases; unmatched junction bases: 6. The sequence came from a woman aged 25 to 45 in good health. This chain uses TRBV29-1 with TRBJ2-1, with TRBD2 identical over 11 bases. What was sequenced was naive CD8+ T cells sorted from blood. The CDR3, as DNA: TGCAGCGTTGAAGGGGGGACTAGCGGTTCGTACAATGAGCAGTTCTTC. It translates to CSVEGGTSGSYNEQFF.